The clone carrying this TCR beta chain was recorded many times. Trimming took 0 bases from V and 1 from J, leaving 9 bases between them. The CDR3 has 15 amino acids. Germline V gives CDR1 LNHNV, CDR2 YYDKDF (reference sequence). The data are from a study of T cells after yellow fever vaccination. Study context: Investigators used CD3, CD45RA, CCR7 and CD95 to sort the EM, EMRA, CM and Tscm memory subsets. SMART-Seq v4 Ultra Low Input prepared the low-cell-number fractions.

TCRdb reprocessed the 5' RACE reads via MiXCR and lists one record per CDR3 protein. This table holds about 30,000 distinct CDR3 sequences, just under 6.5% found once. General study results and limits: Secondary responses were weaker yet peaked faster, day 5 versus 15. Overlap between CD4 and CD8 compartments was detected for a small share of clonotypes.

The V gene is TRBV15, the J gene TRBJ2-5; D is undetermined. This TCR derives from a man aged 25 to 40 who received the YFV17D yellow fever vaccine. Sequenced here: PBMCs, either bulk or a sorted T-cell subset (CD4+, CD8+, memory, or dextramer-sorted; not recorded which), sampled on the day of the yellow fever booster vaccination. CDR3 region: CATSRDPGAQETQYF. The CDR3 DNA reads as TGTGCCACCAGCAGAGATCCGGGCGCCCAAGAGACCCAGTACTTC.